The TCR beta chain under discussion was sequenced for a study of blood T cell repertoires in COVID-19. About the research overall: The origin of the acute and convalescent COVID-19 samples was the United States, Italy and Spain.

As handled by the study authors: Amplification from reference gene primers served as the basis for estimated nucleated cell counts. Clones were read by immunoSEQ multiplex PCR, and TCRdb kept only the in-frame ones, dropping some. Clone size and the V and J calls come from that table; the DNA yielded D and trimming. Of under 150,000 clones listed, 80% to 90% were seen once; the top ten hold under 3.5%. The germline V gene encodes CDR1 SGHDN and CDR2 FVKESK. This CDR3 is 15 amino acids long. V gave up 6 bases and J gave up 5 bases; unmatched junction bases: 7. This clone was observed a single time. This rearrangement joins TRBV14 to TRBJ2-3, with TRBD2 matching 11 bases. The sample taken for sequencing was peripheral blood. The TCR sequence derives from a woman aged 60-70 years with active COVID-19. Written as DNA, the CDR3 is TGTGCCAGCAGTTCTAGCGGGGGGCTTGGAGATACGCAGTATTTT. Amino acids: CASSSSGGLGDTQYF.